A selection of T cell receptor beta chains follows, all from one sample in a study of post-analysis software for immune sequencing data. One entry per CDR3 protein results from TCRdb running MiXCR on the PCR reads. This table has approximately 460,000 distinct CDR3 sequences, 40% to 55% appearing once. Specimen: blood. Receptors originate from a girl aged 5-17 years with multiple sclerosis. CDR3s include the opening cysteine and the closing phenylalanine or tryptophan. D genes are given only for firm matches. Only part of the rows carry a size: once, few, many, or a class if the clone is expanded.

cdr3_aa cdr3_nt j_call clone_size d_call v_call
CASSLGGEGPDTQYF TGTGCTAGCAGCTTGGGAGGGGAGGGGCCAGATACGCAGTATTTT TRBJ2-3 . TRBD2 TRBV7-3
CASSRTSVKETQYF TGTGCCAGCAGTCGGACTAGCGTGAAAGAGACCCAGTACTTC TRBJ2-5 once TRBD2 TRBV12-3/TRBV12-4
CASSDTGEGDTEAFF TGTGCCAGCAGTGACACAGGGGAGGGGGACACTGAAGCTTTCTTT TRBJ1-1 . TRBD1 TRBV6-5
CASNLGGTDTQYF TGTGCCAGCAATCTTGGAGGCACAGATACGCAGTATTTT TRBJ2-3 . . TRBV2
CASSEGSGLGETQYF TGTGCCAGCAGCGAAGGGTCGGGATTGGGAGAGACCCAGTACTTC TRBJ2-5 . . TRBV7-3
CASKGQGYEQYF TGTGCCAGCAAGGGACAGGGGTACGAGCAGTACTTC TRBJ2-7 . TRBD1 TRBV12-3/TRBV12-4
CASKRLAGEGEQFF TGTGCCAGCAAAAGACTAGCGGGAGAGGGTGAGCAGTTCTTC TRBJ2-1 few TRBD2 TRBV6-1
CASSPGTVGLEQYF TGCGCCAGCAGCCCGGGGACAGTGGGTCTTGAGCAGTACTTC TRBJ2-7 few TRBD1 TRBV5-1
CASSQDFGLANEQFF TGTGCCAGCAGCCAAGACTTTGGACTAGCGAATGAGCAGTTCTTC TRBJ2-1 . TRBD2 TRBV3-1
CASSPGQGGSEKLFF TGTGCCAGCAGTCCCGGACAGGGGGGGAGTGAAAAACTGTTTTTT TRBJ1-4 . TRBD1 TRBV12-3/TRBV12-4
CASGLAPGKGYTF TGTGCTAGTGGTTTGGCCCCAGGGAAGGGCTACACCTTC TRBJ1-2 few . TRBV12-5
CSVEGLAPYNEQFF TGCAGCGTTGAGGGGCTAGCGCCGTACAATGAGCAGTTCTTC TRBJ2-1 few . TRBV29-1
CASSPIRLAGAYEQYF TGTGCCAGCAGCCCAATAAGACTAGCGGGAGCCTACGAGCAGTACTTC TRBJ2-7 . TRBD2 TRBV6-2/TRBV6-3
CASSESGERSPLHF TGTGCCAGCAGTGAATCAGGGGAACGGTCACCCCTCCACTTT TRBJ1-6 . . TRBV6-1
CASSVTPTERYGYTF TGTGCCAGCAGCGTAACCCCGACAGAACGGTATGGCTACACCTTC TRBJ1-2 . . TRBV9
CASSEGTTAYYEQYF TGTGCCAGCAGTGAAGGGACGACAGCGTACTACGAGCAGTACTTC TRBJ2-7 few . TRBV2
CSASYTATYEQYF TGCAGTGCTAGTTACACGGCTACCTACGAGCAGTACTTC TRBJ2-7 many . TRBV20-1
CASSHKTRQYTEAFF TGCGCCAGCAGCCACAAGACTAGACAGTACACTGAAGCTTTCTTT TRBJ1-1 . . TRBV5-1
CASSTRQTVQPQHF TGTGCCAGCAGTACGAGACAGACGGTTCAGCCCCAGCATTTT TRBJ1-5 . . TRBV28
CASSFGLLDNEQFF TGTGCCAGCAGCTTCGGGCTACTCGACAATGAGCAGTTCTTC TRBJ2-1 few . TRBV5-6
CSAGIPTTDTQYF TGCAGTGCTGGGATTCCCACCACAGATACGCAGTATTTT TRBJ2-3 . . TRBV20-1
CSASDRGAKNIQYF TGCAGTGCGTCGGACAGGGGGGCTAAAAACATTCAGTACTTC TRBJ2-4 . TRBD1 TRBV20-1
CASCEKLRTGSGANVLTF TGTGCCAGCTGTGAGAAGCTCCGGACGGGCTCTGGGGCCAACGTCCTGACTTTC TRBJ2-6 . . TRBV2
CASSDRSGYEQYF TGTGCCAGCAGTGATCGGTCAGGCTACGAGCAGTACTTC TRBJ2-7 . . TRBV25-1
CASSPQGEAQYF TGTGCCAGCTCACCCCAGGGAGAGGCCCAGTACTTC TRBJ2-5 once . TRBV18
CASSYTQSSLTNTGELFF TGTGCCAGCAGTTACACTCAATCTAGTCTTACGAACACCGGGGAGCTGTTTTTT TRBJ2-2 . . TRBV6-2/TRBV6-3
CASSGPRTENYGYTF TGTGCCAGCAGCGGTCCGAGGACGGAAAACTATGGCTACACCTTC TRBJ1-2 few . TRBV9
CASSLATSGSRDEQFF TGCGCCAGCAGCTTGGCTACTAGCGGGAGCCGGGATGAGCAGTTCTTC TRBJ2-1 . TRBD2 TRBV5-1
CASSQVGGKDEQIF TGTGCCAGCAGCCAAGTCGGGGGTAAGGATGAGCAGATCTTC TRBJ2-1 . . TRBV3-1
CASSGSRGWAYGYTF TGTGCCAGCAGTGGTTCCAGGGGGTGGGCCTATGGCTACACCTTC TRBJ1-2 few TRBD1 TRBV25-1
CASSRPSETQYF TGTGCCAGCAGTCGTCCTAGCGAGACCCAGTACTTC TRBJ2-5 . . TRBV28
CASSAGTWEEKLFF TGTGCCAGCAGTGCCGGGACCTGGGAGGAAAAACTGTTTTTT TRBJ1-4 few . TRBV12-3/TRBV12-4
CASRRGGEGGYTF TGTGCCAGCCGCCGTGGGGGGGAAGGTGGCTACACCTTC TRBJ1-2 . . TRBV12-3/TRBV12-4
CASSLGTGENEQFF TGCGCCAGCAGCTTAGGGACAGGGGAGAATGAGCAGTTCTTC TRBJ2-1 . TRBD1 TRBV5-1
CASSLVAEYGYTF TGCGCCAGCAGCTTGGTTGCGGAATATGGCTACACCTTC TRBJ1-2 . . TRBV5-1
CASSLWGTSDSTGELFF TGTGCCAGCAGTTTATGGGGGACTAGCGACTCCACCGGGGAGCTGTTTTTT TRBJ2-2 . TRBD2 TRBV28